Listed here are 31 T cell receptor beta chains from one sample, sequenced in a study of human T cells and chemical hapten exposure. TCRdb reanalysed the RACE reads using MiXCR and keeps one entry per CDR3 protein. This sample has 85,000 to 100,000 distinct CDR3 sequences; 25% to 30% occur once, and the top ten carry approximately 10%. Sample time point: patch test 3, about 24 weeks after DPC sensitization. Stated treatment: therapeutic diphenylcyclopropenone sensitization with weekly scalp DPC. The material was whole blood, obtained in connection with sensitization to the hapten diphenylcyclopropenone (DPC). The source is a man in his forties or fifties with alopecia areata. Some clones in this sample may be carry-over from other donors' samples.

This clonotype was detected a few times. This may arise from a read error, as a much more abundant clone is one base away. The V and J genes are TRBV28 and TRBJ1-5; possibly TRBD1 for D (5 bases). Trimming pared 5 bases from V and 10 bases from J, leaving 12 bases between. The CDR3 is made up of 12 amino acids. Germline V gene lookup returns CDR1 MDHEN and CDR2 SYDVKM. CDR3 sequence reads: CASSRPRGPQHF. The CDR3 DNA reads as TGTGCCAGCAGTCGACCTAGGGGTCCCCAGCATTTT. Filled out from reference TRBV28 and TRBJ1-5, the complete variable domain reads DVKVTQSSRYLVKRTGEKVFLECVQDMDHENMFWYRQDPGLGLRLIYFSYDVKMKEKGDIPEGYSVSREKKERFSLILESASTNQTSMYLCASSRPRGPQHFGDGTRLSIL.

The sample holds a few counts of this clonotype. The rearrangement uses TRBV27 and TRBJ2-5, with 8 bases lining up with TRBD1. This CDR3 comprises 14 residues. The trim removed 6 bases at V and 7 bases at J, leaving 10 bases unmatched. Germline lookup yields CDR1 MNHEY and CDR2 SMNVEV (reference sequence). The CDR3 here is CASSPGGTGRTQYF. In nucleotides, the CDR3 is TGTGCCAGCAGCCCAGGGGGGACAGGTCGGACCCAGTACTTC.

Only one count was recorded for this clonotype. This chain uses TRBV24-1 with TRBJ2-7, with TRBD2 matching 11 bases. Germline V gives CDR1 KGHDR, CDR2 SFDVKD. After removal of 6 bases from V and 5 bases from J, the junction contained 8 bases not matched to a gene. The CDR3 contains 15 residues. The CDR3 DNA reads as TGTGCCACCAGTTCTGCGGGTAGCGGGAGGGACGAGCAGTACTTC. This codes for CATSSAGSGRDEQYF.

V and J are TRBV9 and TRBJ2-5, with TRBD1 as a possible D gene (6 bases). The CDR3 loop spans 15 amino acids. Germline lookup yields CDR1 SGDLS and CDR2 YYNGEE. V lost 4 bases and J lost 2, with 15 bases in between. The CDR3, as DNA: TGTGCCAGCAGCATCTCGCAGGGGCCGCAAGAGACCCAGTACTTC. As protein: CASSISQGPQETQYF.

The chain couples TRBV20-1 to TRBJ1-5; TRBD1 is a possible D gene (5 bases). CDR1 and CDR2 (germline): DFQATT, SNEGSKA (reference sequence). CDR3 length: 15 amino acids. Trimming took off 0 bases at V and 1 base at J, with 10 bases between the two ends. In DNA, the CDR3 is TGCAGTGCTAGAGATGGAGGGACGAGCAATCAGCCCCAGCATTTT. It is translated as CSARDGGTSNQPQHF.

This clonotype has just one count. J is TRBJ1-5 and V is TRBV6-1; D is uncertain. The germline CDR1 and CDR2 sequences are MNHNS and SASEGT. The CDR3 totals 14 residues. The germline V and J ends were trimmed by 3 bases and 3 bases, with 9 bases remaining between them. This CDR3 reads CASSEFRDNQPQHF. The DNA for the CDR3 is TGTGCCAGCAGTGAGTTCCGGGACAATCAGCCCCAGCATTTT.

The chain is built from TRBV6-6 and TRBJ1-2, with 8 nucleotides matching TRBD1. V lost 6 bases and J lost 5; bases outside the gene matches: 5. The CDR3 covers 13 residues. Germline CDR1 MNHNY, CDR2 SVGAGI (reference sequence). CDR3 loop: CASRPGQAYGYTF. The DNA of the CDR3 is TGTGCCAGCAGGCCGGGACAGGCTTATGGCTACACCTTC.

This chain links TRBV18 with TRBJ1-6, with D tentatively TRBD1 (6 bases). Looked up from germline, CDR1 is KGHSH and CDR2 is LQKENI. V shed 5 bases and J shed 8 bases, with 10 bases lying between them. The CDR3 sequence is 13 residues long. The CDR3 coding sequence is TGTGCCAGCTCATTGAACAGGGATTCACCCCTCCACTTT. It codes for CASSLNRDSPLHF.

The chain joins TRBV12-3 or TRBV12-4 to TRBJ2-6, with D unclear. The CDR3 is 15 residues long. The V and J ends lost 3 bases and 0 bases respectively, with 6 bases between them. This CDR3 reads CASSFHLSGANVLTF. CDR3 bases: TGTGCCAGCAGTTTCCACCTCTCTGGGGCCAACGTCCTGACTTTC.

The chain links TRBV7-8 to TRBJ2-5; 11 bases map to TRBD2. Losses at the gene ends were 5 bases for V and 2 bases for J; bases not matched to a gene: 7. This CDR3 region has 16 residues. CDR1 is SGHVS and CDR2 is FQNEAQ in the germline V gene. The CDR3 nucleotides are TGTGCCAGCAGCCCCAGGACTAGCGGGTTGCAAGAGACCCAGTACTTC. Protein: CASSPRTSGLQETQYF.

The rearrangement links TRBV28 to TRBJ1-1; 8 nucleotides agree with TRBD1. Germline V CDR1 and CDR2: MDHEN, SYDVKM. The CDR3 covers 12 residues. The J segment lost 11 bases and the V segment lost 5 bases, leaving 7 bases of the junction unmatched. The DNA of the CDR3 is TGTGCCAGCAGTCTGCGACAGGGGAGCGCTTTCTTT. Amino acid sequence: CASSLRQGSAFF.

For the CDR3, the DNA is TGTGCCAGCAGCTTAGGAGGTGGACAAGAGACCCAGTACTTC. Translating gives CASSLGGGQETQYF. The J gene is TRBJ2-5, the V gene TRBV7-8; D gene ambiguous. The V end was cut by 1 base, the J end by 2 bases, with 8 bases between. CDR1 SGHVS and CDR2 FQNEAQ come from the germline V gene. The CDR3 extends over 14 amino acids.

V usage is TRBV12-3 or TRBV12-4 and J usage is TRBJ2-5; D perhaps matches TRBD1 (5 bases). The V gene lost 5 bases and the J gene lost 5 bases, with 12 bases spanning the gap. CDR3 length: 13 residues. CDR3 protein: CASSEVAGETQYF. The DNA of the CDR3 is TGTGCCAGCAGTGAAGTGGCAGGGGAGACCCAGTACTTC.

There are a few counts of this clonotype. The rearrangement links TRBV28 to TRBJ2-7, with no clear D. CDR1 and CDR2 (germline): MDHEN, SYDVKM. This CDR3 comprises 14 residues. V lost 0 bases to trimming and J lost 2 bases, with 8 bases between them. The CDR3 DNA follows: TGTGCCAGCAGTTTATGGACACCTCCCTACGAGCAGTACTTC. Translating it yields CASSLWTPPYEQYF.

This clonotype was found a few times. This chain uses TRBV28 with TRBJ2-7, with a weak D call TRBD1 (6 bases). The CDR3 loop spans 11 amino acids. The V end was cut by 5 bases, the J end by 7 bases, with 9 bases between. The germline gives CDR1 MDHEN, CDR2 SYDVKM. The CDR3 sequence: CASSGRGEQYF. The CDR3 DNA sequence: TGTGCCAGCAGTGGCAGGGGAGAGCAGTACTTC.

V gene TRBV7-2 combines with J gene TRBJ1-4, with TRBD1 matching 12 bases. The CDR3 is made up of 17 amino acids. CDR1 SGHTA and CDR2 FQGNSA come from the germline V gene. The trim removed 5 bases at V and 5 bases at J, leaving 9 bases unmatched. The CDR3 here is CASSPPGQGARNEKLFF. DNA of the CDR3: TGTGCCAGCAGCCCCCCGGGACAGGGGGCTCGAAATGAAAAACTGTTTTTT.

V gene TRBV7-7 combines with J gene TRBJ1-2, with D tentatively TRBD1 (5 bases). The CDR3 consists of 14 residues. Trimming stripped 7 bases from V and 5 bases from J, with 17 bases between. Germline V gives CDR1 SSHAT, CDR2 FNYEAQ (reference sequence). In DNA, the CDR3 is TGTGCCAGCACCCCCGGGGGACTGACTTATGGCTACACCTTC. It encodes CASTPGGLTYGYTF.

This clonotype has only a few counts. This rearrangement joins TRBV7-9 to TRBJ2-1; D is ambiguous. Germline V gene sequence: CDR1 SEHNR, CDR2 FQNEAQ (reference sequence). V shed 3 bases and J shed 7 bases, with 10 bases lying between them. This CDR3 comprises 13 residues. CDR3 in amino acids: CASSLADGNEQFF. CDR3 coding DNA: TGTGCCAGCAGCTTGGCAGACGGTAATGAGCAGTTCTTC.

This rearrangement joins TRBV6-5 to TRBJ2-2; the D is unclear. This CDR3 region has 12 residues. The V gene's germline CDR1 is MNHEY and CDR2 SVGAGI. V was clipped by 6 bases and J by 7 bases, with 9 bases between them. The CDR3 coding sequence is TGTGCCAGCAGCTCCAGTATCGGGGAGCTGTTTTTT. Residues: CASSSSIGELFF.

The chain has TRBV29-1 and TRBJ1-1, with D maybe TRBD1 (6 bases). CDR3 length: 14 residues. Germline CDR1 SQVTM, CDR2 ANQGSEA. The ends were cut back, 5 bases at V and 0 bases at J, with 13 bases in the middle. The CDR3 nucleotides are TGCAGCGTTTCCCGGGACATGTTGAACACTGAAGCTTTCTTT. Translating it yields CSVSRDMLNTEAFF.

A note on this clonotype: It may be a read error: a sequence one base away is much more abundant. Likely a read error: the CDR3 ends without its conserved phenylalanine or tryptophan. This chain joins TRBV7-2 and TRBJ2-3, with D hard to call. The CDR3 spans 14 residues. V lost 7 bases to trimming and J lost 5 bases, with 16 bases between them. The V gene's germline CDR1 is SGHTA and CDR2 FQGNSA. The DNA for the CDR3 is TGTGCCAGCACCCGGAGCTTCGGCGAAGATACGCAGTATTGT. Residues: CASTRSFGEDTQYC.

This clonotype was observed a handful of times. This rearrangement joins TRBV6-5 to TRBJ2-5, with TRBD2 identical over 9 bases. J was trimmed by 5 bases and V by 0 bases; bases with no gene match: 4. Germline CDR1 is MNHEY and CDR2 is SVGAGI. The CDR3 contains 15 residues. CDR3 residues: CASSYSAGGWETQYF. For the CDR3, the DNA is TGTGCCAGCAGTTACTCGGCGGGAGGGTGGGAGACCCAGTACTTC.

J is TRBJ2-3 and V is TRBV6-5, with a weak D call TRBD2 (6 bases). The CDR3 contains 18 residues. Trimming took 5 bases from V and 5 from J, leaving 26 bases between them. Germline CDR1 MNHEY, CDR2 SVGAGI. This CDR3 reads CASSAGSPVSGWEDTQYF. The CDR3 DNA reads TGTGCCAGCAGTGCCGGGTCCCCGGTGAGCGGGTGGGAAGATACGCAGTATTTT.

This clonotype was seen only a few times. The V call is TRBV7-2, the J call TRBJ1-5; D remains ambiguous. The CDR3 length is 13 residues. Germline-derived CDR1 and CDR2 are SGHTA and FQGNSA. Trimming pared 4 bases from V and 6 bases from J, leaving 10 bases between. This CDR3 is CASSSVGPQPQHF. The CDR3 coding sequence is TGTGCCAGCAGCTCCGTGGGCCCTCAGCCCCAGCATTTT.

V gene TRBV14 combines with J gene TRBJ2-4, with 8 bases identical to TRBD1. With V trimmed by 1 base and J by 0 bases, 8 bases remained unmatched. CDR3 length equals 18 residues. Germline lookup yields CDR1 SGHDN and CDR2 FVKESK. The CDR3 here is CASSQVGQGAVAKNIQYF. As DNA, the CDR3 is TGTGCCAGCAGCCAAGTAGGCCAGGGGGCCGTAGCCAAAAACATTCAGTACTTC.

The gene calls are TRBV11-2 and TRBJ2-7; 9 nucleotides match TRBD2. The V gene end was trimmed by 4 bases and the J gene end by 4 bases; junction bases not matched to a gene: 14. The CDR3 totals 17 residues. Germline V gene sequence: CDR1 SGHAT, CDR2 FQNNGV. The CDR3 loop is CASSSLPDLAGIYEQYF. CDR3 DNA: TGTGCCAGCAGCTCCCTCCCTGACCTAGCGGGAATTTACGAGCAGTACTTC.

The CDR3 DNA follows: TGTGCCAGCAGCCCCCCACGGCAAGAGACCCAGTACTTC. Translation gives CASSPPRQETQYF. The chain has TRBV7-9 and TRBJ2-5, with unresolved D. Between the trimmed V and J ends, which lost 5 bases and 2 bases, there was a span of 9 bases. Germline V gives CDR1 SEHNR, CDR2 FQNEAQ (reference sequence). The CDR3 sequence is 13 residues long.

The V gene is TRBV7-9, the J gene TRBJ1-4; D is ambiguous. The CDR3 extends over 14 amino acids. Germline V CDR1 and CDR2: SEHNR, FQNEAQ (reference sequence). The germline V and J ends were trimmed by 4 bases and 8 bases, with 14 bases remaining between them. The CDR3 sequence is CASSSSTLSEKLFF. The DNA for the CDR3 is TGTGCCAGCAGCTCCTCGACTCTCAGCGAAAAACTGTTTTTT.

The V gene is TRBV7-3, the J gene TRBJ2-5; D not resolved. CDR3 length: 13 amino acids. Germline V gene data show CDR1 as SGHTA and CDR2 as FQGTGA. Trimming took 1 base from V and 0 from J, leaving 3 bases between them. CDR3 residues: CASSLMYQETQYF. The DNA for the CDR3 is TGTGCCAGCAGCTTAATGTACCAAGAGACCCAGTACTTC.

This CDR3 is CASSYSQRRGGTEAFF. The DNA for the CDR3 is TGTGCCAGCAGTTACTCCCAGAGGAGGGGGGGGACTGAAGCTTTCTTT. The rearrangement uses TRBV6-5 and TRBJ1-1; a weak D match, TRBD1 (6 bases). The ends were cut back, 0 bases at V and 5 bases at J, with 16 bases in the middle. The germline gives CDR1 MNHEY, CDR2 SVGAGI. The CDR3 is 16 residues long.

The rearrangement links TRBV12-3 or TRBV12-4 to TRBJ1-3, with D hard to call. V lost 2 bases and J 0 bases, leaving 14 bases between the germline ends. The CDR3 sequence is 17 residues long. CDR3 in DNA: TGTGCCAGCAGTTTAACCTTGTGGGCCAACTCTGGAAACACCATATATTTT. Its protein is CASSLTLWANSGNTIYF.